A selection of T cell receptor beta chains follows, all from one sample in a study of PD-L1 blockade in urothelial cancer. Data came from immunoSEQ multiplex PCR; TCRdb stores just in-frame clones and leaves some out. The sample lists 35,000 or so clones; around four fifths were seen once. The sample in question was PBMCs, obtained around atezolizumab (anti-PD-L1) treatment. The origin of the receptors is a man aged 60-69 years with urothelial cancer. Both conserved end residues are part of each CDR3. The order of the fields is V gene, J gene, D gene, clone size, CDR3 DNA, CDR3 protein. The D gene is left open where the match is weak. For some rows the clone size is stated as once, few or many, or as a class when expanded; others skip it.

v_gene: TRBV6-5
j_gene: TRBJ1-1
d_gene: .
abundance: .
CDR3nt: TGTGCCAGCAGGATCGGTGCGAATCTGAACACTGAAGCTTTCTTT
CDR3aa: CASRIGANLNTEAFF

v_gene: TRBV19
j_gene: TRBJ1-1
d_gene: .
abundance: .
CDR3nt: TGTGCCAGTAGTTCACAGGGTTACACTGAAGCTTTCTTT
CDR3aa: CASSSQGYTEAFF

v_gene: TRBV29-1
j_gene: TRBJ2-1
d_gene: .
abundance: once
CDR3nt: TGCAGCGTTGTAAAGCCTCTAGAAAGGAACAATGAGCAGTTCTTC
CDR3aa: CSVVKPLERNNEQFF

v_gene: TRBV5-1
j_gene: TRBJ1-2
d_gene: .
abundance: .
CDR3nt: TGCGCCAGCAGGCGCGACAGTAATACTAACTATGGCTACACCTTC
CDR3aa: CASRRDSNTNYGYTF

v_gene: TRBV11-1
j_gene: TRBJ2-7
d_gene: TRBD2
abundance: .
CDR3nt: TGTGCCAGCAGCTTAGAGCTAGCGGGAAGCCACGAGCAGTACTTC
CDR3aa: CASSLELAGSHEQYF

v_gene: TRBV7-2
j_gene: TRBJ2-7
d_gene: TRBD2
abundance: few
CDR3nt: TGTGCCAGCAGCAGACCGGGACTATCCTACGAGCAGTACTTC
CDR3aa: CASSRPGLSYEQYF

v_gene: TRBV7-6
j_gene: TRBJ2-1
d_gene: TRBD2
abundance: .
CDR3nt: TGTGCCAGCAGCTGGCAACTAGCGAGCTACAATGAGCAGTTCTTC
CDR3aa: CASSWQLASYNEQFF

v_gene: TRBV15
j_gene: TRBJ1-5
d_gene: .
abundance: .
CDR3nt: TGTGCCACCAGCAGAGTGGGGCCTAACAATCAGCCCCAGCATTTT
CDR3aa: CATSRVGPNNQPQHF

v_gene: TRBV9
j_gene: TRBJ1-1
d_gene: TRBD1
abundance: .
CDR3nt: TGTGCCAGCAGCTTCCGACAGGGCGAGAGCACTGAAGCTTTCTTT
CDR3aa: CASSFRQGESTEAFF

v_gene: TRBV28
j_gene: TRBJ2-5
d_gene: TRBD2
abundance: .
CDR3nt: TGTGCCAGCAGTTTGCCGACTAGCGGGGGGGTCCTACTGGGGGAGACCCAGTACTTC
CDR3aa: CASSLPTSGGVLLGETQYF

v_gene: TRBV7-2
j_gene: TRBJ2-7
d_gene: .
abundance: .
CDR3nt: TGTGCCAGCAGCTTAGCGGACATATACGAGCAGTACTTC
CDR3aa: CASSLADIYEQYF

v_gene: TRBV5-4
j_gene: TRBJ2-1
d_gene: TRBD1
abundance: .
CDR3nt: TGTGCCAGCAGCTTGGGTCAGGGGGCGACTTTCTCCTACAATGAGCAGTTCTTC
CDR3aa: CASSLGQGATFSYNEQFF

v_gene: TRBV6-1
j_gene: TRBJ2-5
d_gene: .
abundance: .
CDR3nt: TGTGCCAGCCGACGGGACACCCTAACAGAGACCCAGTACTTC
CDR3aa: CASRRDTLTETQYF

v_gene: TRBV11-2
j_gene: TRBJ1-2
d_gene: .
abundance: .
CDR3nt: TGTGCCAGCAGCTTAGATCTGGTTTTCGGGAGGCCATACGTTTTC
CDR3aa: CASSLDLVFGRPYVF

v_gene: TRBV19
j_gene: TRBJ2-1
d_gene: TRBD2
abundance: .
CDR3nt: TGTGCCAGTAGTATTCAGAGCGGGAGGGTCTTTGATGAGCAGTTCTTC
CDR3aa: CASSIQSGRVFDEQFF

v_gene: TRBV4-2
j_gene: TRBJ1-1
d_gene: .
abundance: few
CDR3nt: TGTGCCAGCACCCGAACCAGTGGGGCAGCCCTTGAAGCTTTCTTT
CDR3aa: CASTRTSGAALEAFF

v_gene: TRBV4-1
j_gene: TRBJ1-1
d_gene: .
abundance: few
CDR3nt: TGCGCCAGCAGCCAAGAGCCTGTAGTGAACACTGAAGCTTTCTTT
CDR3aa: CASSQEPVVNTEAFF

v_gene: TRBV14
j_gene: TRBJ2-3
d_gene: TRBD2
abundance: .
CDR3nt: TGTGCCAGCAGCCCCATTAGCGGGGAAAGTAGAGATACGCAGTATTTT
CDR3aa: CASSPISGESRDTQYF

v_gene: TRBV23-1
j_gene: TRBJ2-1
d_gene: .
abundance: .
CDR3nt: TGCGCCACAAAAGGCGGCAATGAGCAGTTCTTC
CDR3aa: CATKGGNEQFF

v_gene: TRBV28
j_gene: TRBJ1-3
d_gene: TRBD1
abundance: .
CDR3nt: TGTGCCAGCAGTTCAGGGGGCGCGGGAGGAAACACCATATATTTT
CDR3aa: CASSSGGAGGNTIYF

v_gene: TRBV10-3
j_gene: TRBJ1-2
d_gene: TRBD1
abundance: .
CDR3nt: TGTGCCATCAGTGCCCTAGACAGGGCCGGGTATGGCTACACCTTC
CDR3aa: CAISALDRAGYGYTF

v_gene: TRBV11-2
j_gene: TRBJ2-7
d_gene: TRBD1
abundance: .
CDR3nt: TGTGCCAGCAGCATACGGGACAGGGGGTTTCTCGAGCAGTACTTC
CDR3aa: CASSIRDRGFLEQYF

v_gene: TRBV28
j_gene: TRBJ2-7
d_gene: TRBD1
abundance: .
CDR3nt: TGTGCCAGCAGTCCCCTCCTTTTTGGCAGGGGGCACGAGCAGTACTTC
CDR3aa: CASSPLLFGRGHEQYF

v_gene: TRBV5-6
j_gene: TRBJ1-1
d_gene: .
abundance: .
CDR3nt: TGTGCCAGCAGCCCCAGTCGGGGGGCGACCACTGAAGCTTTCTTT
CDR3aa: CASSPSRGATTEAFF

v_gene: TRBV4-3
j_gene: TRBJ2-7
d_gene: TRBD2
abundance: .
CDR3nt: TGCGCCAGCAGCCAAGAGCGGGAGAGGGACGAGCAGTACTTC
CDR3aa: CASSQERERDEQYF

v_gene: TRBV19
j_gene: TRBJ2-3
d_gene: .
abundance: .
CDR3nt: TGTGCCAGTCGAGTAGGGGCCACAGATACGCAGTATTTT
CDR3aa: CASRVGATDTQYF

v_gene: TRBV2
j_gene: TRBJ1-5
d_gene: .
abundance: .
CDR3nt: TGTGCCAGCAGTGTTGGTCAGGGGCGTCAGCCCCAGCATTTT
CDR3aa: CASSVGQGRQPQHF

v_gene: TRBV15
j_gene: TRBJ2-2
d_gene: .
abundance: .
CDR3nt: TGTGCCACCAACAACCTACAGGAGAGTACGAACACCGGGGAGCTGTTTTTT
CDR3aa: CATNNLQESTNTGELFF

v_gene: TRBV5-6
j_gene: TRBJ2-3
d_gene: TRBD2
abundance: .
CDR3nt: TGTGCCAGCAGCTTGTTGACTAGCGGGAGCACAGATACGCAGTATTTT
CDR3aa: CASSLLTSGSTDTQYF

v_gene: TRBV10-3
j_gene: TRBJ2-1
d_gene: .
abundance: .
CDR3nt: TGTGCCATCAGTGTTAGCAGGGAAGATGAGCAGTTCTTC
CDR3aa: CAISVSREDEQFF

v_gene: TRBV6-1
j_gene: TRBJ1-5
d_gene: .
abundance: .
CDR3nt: TGTGCCAGCTCCCGCAGGCTCGATCAGCCCCAGCATTTT
CDR3aa: CASSRRLDQPQHF

v_gene: TRBV7-9
j_gene: TRBJ2-7
d_gene: TRBD1
abundance: .
CDR3nt: TGTGCCAGCAGACCCTCCGGGACAGGGGAAAACGAGCAGTACTTC
CDR3aa: CASRPSGTGENEQYF

v_gene: TRBV5-1
j_gene: TRBJ2-5
d_gene: TRBD1
abundance: .
CDR3nt: TGCGCCAGCAGCTTGCGGTCAGGGGGCGAGGAGACCCAGTACTTC
CDR3aa: CASSLRSGGEETQYF

v_gene: TRBV28
j_gene: TRBJ1-2
d_gene: .
abundance: .
CDR3nt: TGTGCCACTACAGGGCAACTATATGGCTACACCTTC
CDR3aa: CATTGQLYGYTF

v_gene: TRBV5-1
j_gene: TRBJ2-3
d_gene: TRBD1
abundance: .
CDR3nt: TGCGCCAGCAGCAGGGACAGGGGGACAGATACGCAGTATTTT
CDR3aa: CASSRDRGTDTQYF

v_gene: TRBV27
j_gene: TRBJ2-7
d_gene: TRBD2
abundance: .
CDR3nt: TGTGCCAGCAGTTCACCGCGGACTAGCGGGAGCCACGAGCAGTACTTC
CDR3aa: CASSSPRTSGSHEQYF

v_gene: TRBV5-6
j_gene: TRBJ2-1
d_gene: .
abundance: .
CDR3nt: TGTGCCAGCAGGGTGGAGGGTGTGAGTAATGAGCAGTTCTTC
CDR3aa: CASRVEGVSNEQFF

v_gene: TRBV6-1
j_gene: TRBJ1-4
d_gene: .
abundance: few
CDR3nt: TGTGCCAGCAGTGAAGGGCCTGGTGAAAAACTGTTTTTT
CDR3aa: CASSEGPGEKLFF

v_gene: TRBV27
j_gene: TRBJ2-7
d_gene: .
abundance: .
CDR3nt: TGTGCCTCAAAAATCCGGACAAGCTACGAGCAGTACTTC
CDR3aa: CASKIRTSYEQYF

v_gene: TRBV5-1
j_gene: TRBJ2-3
d_gene: TRBD1
abundance: .
CDR3nt: TGCGCCAGTTTGCTCGGGACAGGGGGCACAGATACGCAGTATTTT
CDR3aa: CASLLGTGGTDTQYF

v_gene: TRBV5-1
j_gene: TRBJ2-3
d_gene: TRBD2
abundance: .
CDR3nt: TGCGCCAGCAGCCCCCGACTAGCGGGAGTCCGCACAGATACGCAGTATTTT
CDR3aa: CASSPRLAGVRTDTQYF

v_gene: TRBV5-4
j_gene: TRBJ1-2
d_gene: TRBD1
abundance: .
CDR3nt: TGTGCCAGCAGCTCCGGACAGGGGCTAAGGAAGGATGGCTACACCTTC
CDR3aa: CASSSGQGLRKDGYTF

v_gene: TRBV5-1
j_gene: TRBJ2-6
d_gene: .
abundance: .
CDR3nt: TGCGCCAGCAGCTTAGGGGGGGACAGGACGACTTTC
CDR3aa: CASSLGGDRTTF

v_gene: TRBV4-2
j_gene: TRBJ2-1
d_gene: .
abundance: .
CDR3nt: TGTGCCAGCAGCCAAGATCACCTAGAGCAGTTCTTC
CDR3aa: CASSQDHLEQFF

v_gene: TRBV14
j_gene: TRBJ2-3
d_gene: .
abundance: .
CDR3nt: TGTGCCAGCAGCCAGAGAGATCCTTACACAGATACGCAGTATTTT
CDR3aa: CASSQRDPYTDTQYF

v_gene: TRBV5-1
j_gene: TRBJ2-7
d_gene: TRBD1
abundance: .
CDR3nt: TGCGCCAGCAGCGTGGGTAGGGGGACAGGGGTACCCTACGAGCAGTACTTC
CDR3aa: CASSVGRGTGVPYEQYF

v_gene: TRBV4-3
j_gene: TRBJ1-5
d_gene: .
abundance: .
CDR3nt: TGCGCCAGCAGCCCCGGGGAAACCAGCAATCAGCCCCAGCATTTT
CDR3aa: CASSPGETSNQPQHF

v_gene: TRBV5-6
j_gene: TRBJ1-2
d_gene: TRBD1
abundance: .
CDR3nt: TGTGCCAGCAGCTTGGTCGGGACAGACTATGGCTACACCTTC
CDR3aa: CASSLVGTDYGYTF

v_gene: TRBV19
j_gene: TRBJ2-7
d_gene: .
abundance: .
CDR3nt: TGTGCCAGTAGTATAGAGGACGGAGGCGAGCAGTACTTC
CDR3aa: CASSIEDGGEQYF

v_gene: TRBV4-1
j_gene: TRBJ2-3
d_gene: TRBD2
abundance: once
CDR3nt: TGCGCCAGCAGCCAATTTAGCGGGGGGGCCGGGGGCACAGATACGCAGTATTTT
CDR3aa: CASSQFSGGAGGTDTQYF

v_gene: TRBV5-5
j_gene: TRBJ2-5
d_gene: .
abundance: .
CDR3nt: TGTGCCAGCAGGCTAGGGGGGGGCCAAGAGACCCAGTACTTC
CDR3aa: CASRLGGGQETQYF

v_gene: TRBV30
j_gene: TRBJ1-2
d_gene: .
abundance: .
CDR3nt: TGTGCCTGGAGTGAGAACAGGGTATCTAACTATGGCTACACCTTC
CDR3aa: CAWSENRVSNYGYTF

v_gene: TRBV29-1
j_gene: TRBJ2-3
d_gene: .
abundance: once
CDR3nt: TGCAGCGTTGAGAAAGGGGCAGGATCAGATACGCAGTATTTT
CDR3aa: CSVEKGAGSDTQYF

v_gene: TRBV27
j_gene: TRBJ2-7
d_gene: TRBD2
abundance: once
CDR3nt: TGTGCCAGCACCAGACTAGCGGGAGCGGACGAGCAGTACTTC
CDR3aa: CASTRLAGADEQYF